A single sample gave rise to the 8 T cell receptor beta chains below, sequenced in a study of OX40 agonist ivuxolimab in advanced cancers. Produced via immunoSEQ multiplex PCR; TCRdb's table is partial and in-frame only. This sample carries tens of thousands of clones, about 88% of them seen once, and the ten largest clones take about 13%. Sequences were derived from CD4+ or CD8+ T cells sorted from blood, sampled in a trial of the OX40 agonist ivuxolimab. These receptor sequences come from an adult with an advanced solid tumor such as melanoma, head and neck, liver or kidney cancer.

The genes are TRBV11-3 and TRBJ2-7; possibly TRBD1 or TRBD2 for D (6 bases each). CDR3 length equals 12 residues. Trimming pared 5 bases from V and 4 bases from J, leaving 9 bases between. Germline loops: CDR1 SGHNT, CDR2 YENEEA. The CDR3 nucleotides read TGTGCCAGCAGCCGAGGGGGGTACGAGCAGTACTTC. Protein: CASSRGGYEQYF.

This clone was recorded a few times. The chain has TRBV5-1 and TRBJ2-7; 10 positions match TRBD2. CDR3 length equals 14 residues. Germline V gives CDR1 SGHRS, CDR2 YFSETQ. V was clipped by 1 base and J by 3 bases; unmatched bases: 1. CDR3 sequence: CASSLSSGSYEQYF. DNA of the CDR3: TGCGCCAGCAGCTTGTCTAGCGGGAGCTACGAGCAGTACTTC.

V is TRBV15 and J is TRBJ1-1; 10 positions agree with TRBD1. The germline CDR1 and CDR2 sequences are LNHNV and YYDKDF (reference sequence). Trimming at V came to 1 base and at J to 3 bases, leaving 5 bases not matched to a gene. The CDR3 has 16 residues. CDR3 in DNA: TGTGCCACCAGCAGAGGGGACAGGGGCCGCGACACTGAAGCTTTCTTT. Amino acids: CATSRGDRGRDTEAFF.

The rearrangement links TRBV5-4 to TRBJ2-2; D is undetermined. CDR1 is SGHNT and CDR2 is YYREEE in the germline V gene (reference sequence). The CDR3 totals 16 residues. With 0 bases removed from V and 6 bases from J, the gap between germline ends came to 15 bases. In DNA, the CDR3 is TGTGCCAGCAGCTTGGGCGCTGGGCAGCGCCCCGGGGAGCTGTTTTTT. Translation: CASSLGAGQRPGELFF.

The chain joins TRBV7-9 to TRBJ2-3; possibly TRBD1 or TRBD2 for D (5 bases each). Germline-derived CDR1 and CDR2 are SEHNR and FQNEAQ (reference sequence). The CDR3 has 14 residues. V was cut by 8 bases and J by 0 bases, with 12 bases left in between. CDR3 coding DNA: TGTGCCAGCGGCGTTGGGGACAGCACAGATACGCAGTATTTT. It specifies CASGVGDSTDTQYF.

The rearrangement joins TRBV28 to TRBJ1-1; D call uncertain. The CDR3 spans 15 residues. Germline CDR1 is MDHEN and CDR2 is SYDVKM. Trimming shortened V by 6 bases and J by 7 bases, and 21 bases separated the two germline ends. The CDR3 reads CASRAGSLGRNEAFF. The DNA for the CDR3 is TGTGCCAGCAGAGCGGGCAGCCTAGGTCGTAATGAAGCTTTCTTT.

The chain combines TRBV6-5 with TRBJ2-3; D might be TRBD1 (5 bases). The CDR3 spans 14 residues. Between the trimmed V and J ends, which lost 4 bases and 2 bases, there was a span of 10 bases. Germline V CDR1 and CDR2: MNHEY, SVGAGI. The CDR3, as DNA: TGTGCCAGCAGTTGGGGCAGGGACACAGATACGCAGTATTTT. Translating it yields CASSWGRDTDTQYF.

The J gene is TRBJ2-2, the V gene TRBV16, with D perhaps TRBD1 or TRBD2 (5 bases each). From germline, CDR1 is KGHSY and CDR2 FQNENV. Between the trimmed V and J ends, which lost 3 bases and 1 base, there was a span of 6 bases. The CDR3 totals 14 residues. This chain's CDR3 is CASSQGRNTGELFF. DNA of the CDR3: TGTGCCAGCAGCCAGGGACGGAACACCGGGGAGCTGTTTTTT.